One and the same sample provided the 13 T cell receptor beta chains below, sequenced in a study of human T cells and chemical hapten exposure. The time point was: healthy volunteer bleed at 6 weeks. Unfractionated whole blood was the source of the extracted total RNA. Via MiXCR, TCRdb re-called the RACE reads, giving one row per CDR3 protein. The table lists some 77,000 distinct CDR3 sequences, roughly 7.9% of them singletons. The sequenced sample consisted of whole blood. The origin of the receptors is a female donor in good health. Some clones in this sample may be carry-over from other donors' samples.

This clonotype was observed at least ten times. The chain carries TRBV7-2 and TRBJ2-3; D unresolved. The germline V and J ends were trimmed by 5 bases and 2 bases, with 11 bases remaining between them. The CDR3 is 14 residues long. Per germline, CDR1 SGHTA and CDR2 FQGNSA. CDR3 nucleotide sequence: TGTGCCAGCAGCCCTCTGGGCTTCACAGATACGCAGTATTTT. It codes for CASSPLGFTDTQYF.

The chain employs TRBV4-3 and TRBJ1-2; no firm D call. V lost 0 bases to trimming and J lost 4 bases, with 15 bases between them. Per germline, CDR1 LGHNA and CDR2 YSLEER. The CDR3 is made up of 16 amino acids. The CDR3 nucleotides are TGCGCCAGCAGCCAAGATATGCGGGCGGTGGTCTATGGCTACACCTTC. Translating it yields CASSQDMRAVVYGYTF.

This clonotype came up many times. The gene calls are TRBV30 and TRBJ1-4, with D possibly matching TRBD1 (6 bases). Between the trimmed V and J ends, which lost 4 bases and 6 bases, there was a span of 12 bases. There are 13 residues in the CDR3. The germline V gene encodes CDR1 GTSNPN and CDR2 SVGIG (reference sequence). The chain's CDR3 is CAWMGSGDEKLFF. CDR3 sequence (DNA): TGTGCCTGGATGGGATCAGGGGATGAAAAACTGTTTTTT.

This clonotype has just one count. The CDR3 region has the DNA TGTGCCAGCAGTTTGGGGCGTGGGCCCACAACTAATGAAAAACTGTTTTTT. Protein product: CASSLGRGPTTNEKLFF. J is TRBJ1-4 and V is TRBV12-3 or TRBV12-4, with a weak D call TRBD1 (5 bases). This CDR3 region has 17 residues. Trimming took 3 bases from V and 0 from J, leaving 14 bases between them.

V and J are TRBV19 and TRBJ2-7, with 10 bases lining up with TRBD1. The CDR3 contains 14 residues. V lost 4 bases, J lost 3 bases, and 3 bases stayed unmatched. From germline, CDR1 is LNHDA and CDR2 SQIVND (reference sequence). CDR3 DNA: TGTGCCAGTAGTAGGGGACAGGGGATCTACGAGCAGTACTTC. It is translated as CASSRGQGIYEQYF.

This clonotype was seen ten or more times. The chain uses TRBV6-5 and TRBJ1-4, with 11 bases lining up with TRBD1. V lost 7 bases and J lost 3; bases outside the gene matches: 13. This CDR3 region has 18 residues. CDR1 and CDR2 (germline): MNHEY, SVGAGI. This CDR3 is CASKVGPGQGGPNEKLFF. Written as DNA, the CDR3 is TGTGCCAGCAAGGTTGGGCCGGGACAGGGGGGCCCTAATGAAAAACTGTTTTTT.

V is TRBV6-2 or TRBV6-3 and J is TRBJ2-6; TRBD1 matches 7 bases. This CDR3 region has 19 residues. Trimming cost V 1 base and J 0 bases; bases outside gene matches: 9. The germline V gene has CDR1 MNHEY and CDR2 SVGEGT. The CDR3 loop reads CASSYYALTGISGANVLTF. CDR3 bases: TGTGCCAGCAGTTACTACGCACTGACAGGGATCTCTGGGGCCAACGTCCTGACTTTC.

This clonotype was observed a few times. V gene TRBV2 combines with J gene TRBJ1-2; D is unresolved. Trimming cost V 4 bases and J 4 bases, with 7 bases left between them. The CDR3 is 12 residues long. Looked up from germline, CDR1 is SNHLY and CDR2 is FYNNEI. CDR3 DNA sequence: TGTGCCAGCAGTGCGTCCAGCTATGGCTACACCTTC. This gives the protein CASSASSYGYTF.

In its sample, this clonotype was seen many times. The V call is TRBV6-6, the J call TRBJ1-6; D unclear. CDR3 length equals 15 residues. V lost 6 bases to trimming and J lost 6 bases, with 15 bases between them. CDR1 and CDR2 from the germline V gene are MNHNY and SVGAGI (reference sequence). The CDR3 coding sequence is TGTGCCAGCAGCCTGCCCGACCTCATTAATTCACCCCTCCACTTT. Its protein is CASSLPDLINSPLHF.

The rearrangement links TRBV5-1 to TRBJ1-4; 11 positions agree with TRBD1. Trimming at V came to 6 bases and at J to 0 bases, leaving 4 bases not matched to a gene. The germline V gene has CDR1 SGHRS and CDR2 YFSETQ. This CDR3 spans 16 amino acids. In nucleotides, the CDR3 is TGCGCCAGCAACATGGGACAGGGGGCAACTAATGAAAAACTGTTTTTT. Its protein product is CASNMGQGATNEKLFF.

This clonotype was seen many times. The rearrangement joins TRBV2 to TRBJ2-1, with D unclear. Trimming shortened V by 2 bases and J by 3 bases, and 8 bases separated the two germline ends. Looked up from germline, CDR1 is SNHLY and CDR2 is FYNNEI. There are 14 residues in the CDR3. CDR3 residues: CASSERSYYNEQFF. DNA for the CDR3: TGTGCCAGCAGTGAAAGGTCGTACTACAATGAGCAGTTCTTC.

In its sample, this clonotype was seen many times. The CDR3 DNA sequence: TGTGCCAGCAGCTTCGGTGGGTCGGATCAGCCCCAGCATTTT. It is translated as CASSFGGSDQPQHF. This chain connects TRBV7-6 to TRBJ1-5, with D unclear. The V end lost 3 bases, the J end lost 5 bases, and 11 bases lay between the germline ends. Germline lookup yields CDR1 SGHVS and CDR2 FNYEAQ. The CDR3 contains 14 residues.

This clonotype was picked up one time. This may come from a read error, since a much larger clone is one base off. V usage is TRBV18 and J usage is TRBJ2-7; D call uncertain. The CDR3 length is 14 residues. Per the germline V gene, CDR1 is KGHSH and CDR2 is LQKENI. This chain's CDR3 is CASSAKAGHYELYF. CDR3 nucleotides: TGTGCCAGCTCAGCCAAGGCCGGCCATTACGAGCTGTACTTC.